Below are 30 T cell receptor beta chains sequenced from a single sample in a study of T cell responses to AZD1222 COVID-19 vaccine. Profiling relied on immunoSEQ multiplex PCR, and the TCRdb table lists in-frame clones only, not all of them. Of tens of thousands of clones detected, roughly nine tenths appear once; the ten largest clones hold under 3%. Specimen: peripheral blood, collected on day 0 of AZD1222 vaccination. These receptors originate from an adult in good health.

The chain employs TRBV5-4 and TRBJ1-1; possibly TRBD1 for D (6 bases). CDR3 size: 12 residues. The V gene's germline CDR1 is SGHNT and CDR2 YYREEE (reference sequence). The V and J ends lost 3 bases and 8 bases respectively, with 11 bases between them. The CDR3 DNA follows: TGTGCCAGCAGCTATAACGACAGGGAAGCTTTCTTT. Protein sequence: CASSYNDREAFF.

V and J are TRBV4-2 and TRBJ2-1; D possibly corresponds to TRBD2 (6 bases). This CDR3 has 17 amino acids. The ends were cut back, 0 bases at V and 8 bases at J, with 20 bases in the middle. The germline V gene encodes CDR1 LGHNA and CDR2 YNFKEQ. CDR3 in DNA: TGTGCCAGCAGCCAAGAGCGCGCGGGGTTTAGCATCGATGAGCAGTTCTTC. Translating gives CASSQERAGFSIDEQFF.

The rearrangement links TRBV6-1 to TRBJ1-5, with 12 bases identical to TRBD1. The germline CDR1 and CDR2 sequences are MNHNS and SASEGT. CDR3 length: 15 amino acids. The trim removed 3 bases at V and 6 bases at J, leaving 3 bases unmatched. The chain's CDR3 is CASSDGTGGVQPQHF. CDR3 nucleotides: TGTGCCAGCAGTGACGGGACAGGGGGCGTTCAGCCCCAGCATTTT.

The V gene is TRBV7-9, the J gene TRBJ2-7; 7 bases agree with TRBD1. After removal of 2 bases from V and 0 bases from J, the junction contained 4 bases not matched to a gene. The germline CDR1 and CDR2 sequences are SEHNR and FQNEAQ (reference sequence). This CDR3 spans 15 amino acids. CDR3 sequence (DNA): TGTGCCAGCAGCTTACCCCGGGACAGCTCCTACGAGCAGTACTTC. Translation gives CASSLPRDSSYEQYF.

This clone came up once. The rearrangement joins TRBV4-3 to TRBJ1-2, with no clear D. Germline V gene sequence: CDR1 LGHNA, CDR2 YSLEER. The CDR3 extends over 16 amino acids. The ends were cut back, 0 bases at V and 5 bases at J, with 16 bases in the middle. This chain's CDR3 is CASSQDTRSQKYGYTF. For the CDR3, the DNA is TGCGCCAGCAGCCAAGATACTAGATCGCAAAAGTATGGCTACACCTTC.

The chain combines TRBV5-4 with TRBJ2-1, with 11 bases identical to TRBD2. V dropped 1 base and J dropped 8; count of bases not matched to a gene: 8. Germline lookup yields CDR1 SGHNT and CDR2 YYREEE (reference sequence). The CDR3 loop spans 16 amino acids. CDR3 protein: CASSLMLAGGGDEQFF. The CDR3, as DNA: TGTGCCAGCAGCTTGATGCTAGCGGGAGGAGGTGATGAGCAGTTCTTC.

V usage is TRBV7-2 and J usage is TRBJ1-2; possibly TRBD1 for D (5 bases). The V gene's germline CDR1 is SGHTA and CDR2 FQGNSA. V dropped 1 base and J dropped 5 bases, with 14 bases sitting between them. The CDR3 totals 15 residues. CDR3 in amino acids: CASSLVNGGGYGYTF. The CDR3 DNA follows: TGTGCCAGCAGCTTAGTTAACGGGGGAGGGTATGGCTACACCTTC. Variable domain in full (rest from reference TRBV7-2 and TRBJ1-2): GAGVSQSPSNKVTEKGKDVELRCDPISGHTALYWYRQSLGQGLEFLIYFQGNSAPDKSGLPSDRFSAERTGGSVSTLTIQRTQQEDSAVYLCASSLVNGGGYGYTFGSGTRLTVV.

This rearrangement joins TRBV7-2 to TRBJ2-7, with unresolved D. V lost 2 bases and J 3 bases, leaving 5 bases between the germline ends. Per the germline V gene, CDR1 is SGHTA and CDR2 is FQGNSA. CDR3 length: 12 residues. The CDR3 DNA is TGTGCCAGCAGCTTACTGAACTACGAGCAGTACTTC. This codes for CASSLLNYEQYF.

This chain connects TRBV6-6 to TRBJ2-7; D is uncertain. The CDR3 covers 12 residues. V dropped 6 bases and J dropped 1 base, with 7 bases sitting between them. CDR1 is MNHNY, CDR2 SVGAGI, per germline (reference sequence). The CDR3 DNA reads TGTGCCAGCAGACGAGTTTCCTACGAGCAGTACTTC. Amino acid sequence: CASRRVSYEQYF.

The chain has TRBV25-1 and TRBJ1-1; 7 bases line up with TRBD1. Germline-derived CDR1 and CDR2 are MGHDK and SYGVNS. Trimming took 4 bases from V and 3 from J; bases not matched to a gene: 5. The CDR3 is 14 amino acids. CDR3 coding DNA: TGTGCCAGCAGTGGATGGCAGGGGGACACTGAAGCTTTCTTT. It specifies CASSGWQGDTEAFF.

The rearrangement links TRBV7-3 to TRBJ2-7; D gene uncertain. Germline CDR1 is SGHTA and CDR2 is FQGTGA. V gave up 3 bases and J gave up 6 bases, with 12 bases separating them. The length of the CDR3 is 13 residues. CDR3 amino acids: CASSFSLNSEQYF. CDR3 in DNA: TGTGCCAGCAGCTTTTCATTGAATAGCGAGCAGTACTTC.

The chain is built from TRBV11-3 and TRBJ2-2; maybe TRBD2 (6 bases). The CDR3 consists of 17 residues. Germline lookup yields CDR1 SGHNT and CDR2 YENEEA. V was clipped by 4 bases and J by 2 bases, with 17 bases between them. The CDR3 DNA follows: TGTGCCAGCAGCTCGCGTTCCGGGACTCTAAACACCGGGGAGCTGTTTTTT. It codes for CASSSRSGTLNTGELFF.

This clone was recorded only once. The chain combines TRBV19 with TRBJ2-5; D is unclear. V shed 3 bases and J shed 0 bases, with 8 bases lying between them. Germline V gene lookup returns CDR1 LNHDA and CDR2 SQIVND (reference sequence). CDR3 length: 14 amino acids. The CDR3 DNA sequence: TGTGCCAGTAGTATCCTACCGTACCAAGAGACCCAGTACTTC. Protein: CASSILPYQETQYF.

The gene calls are TRBV5-6 and TRBJ1-4; D unresolved. Trimming shortened V by 6 bases and J by 9 bases, and 18 bases separated the two germline ends. Germline V gene data show CDR1 as SGHDT and CDR2 as YYEEEE. This CDR3 contains 14 residues. CDR3 in amino acids: CASNIGPGLKKLFF. CDR3 sequence (DNA): TGTGCCAGCAACATCGGACCAGGCCTTAAAAAACTGTTTTTT.

J is TRBJ2-7 and V is TRBV9; 9 nucleotides match TRBD1. The germline V gene encodes CDR1 SGDLS and CDR2 YYNGEE. CDR3 length equals 15 residues. Trimming took 1 base from V and 6 from J; bases not matched to a gene: 8. The CDR3 spells CASSVTPGQGSEQYF. The CDR3, as DNA: TGTGCCAGCAGCGTAACACCGGGACAGGGTAGCGAGCAGTACTTC.

The rearrangement joins TRBV10-3 to TRBJ2-7, with 10 bases identical to TRBD1. The CDR3 consists of 15 residues. CDR1 and CDR2 (germline): ENHRY, SYGVKD. J was trimmed by 5 bases and V by 6 bases; bases with no gene match: 10. The CDR3 bases are TGTGCCATCAGGCAGCCGGGACAGGGGAGTGACGAGCAGTACTTC. Its protein product is CAIRQPGQGSDEQYF.

This rearrangement joins TRBV5-1 to TRBJ1-1; D is uncertain. CDR1 and CDR2 (germline): SGHRS, YFSETQ. This CDR3 is 13 amino acids long. Trimming removed 0 bases from V and 1 base from J, with 4 bases in between. The CDR3 protein is CASSLDTNTEAFF. DNA of the CDR3: TGCGCCAGCAGCTTGGACACGAACACTGAAGCTTTCTTT.

CDR3 nucleotide sequence: TGTGCCTGGAATCAGGAGGGCGCACCCCTCCACTTT. Translating it yields CAWNQEGAPLHF. The V call is TRBV30, the J call TRBJ1-6; D is unclear. Trimming pared 4 bases from V and 11 bases from J, leaving 12 bases between. The CDR3 covers 12 residues. The germline V gene encodes CDR1 GTSNPN and CDR2 SVGIG (reference sequence).

V is TRBV11-3 and J is TRBJ2-1; TRBD2 matches 11 bases. This CDR3 comprises 19 residues. With V trimmed by 0 bases and J by 6 bases, 13 bases remained unmatched. The germline V gene encodes CDR1 SGHNT and CDR2 YENEEA. The CDR3 is CASSLEGTSGSSLGNEQFF. For the CDR3, the DNA is TGTGCCAGCAGCTTAGAAGGTACTAGCGGGAGTTCGCTGGGCAATGAGCAGTTCTTC. The full variable domain, with the rest looked up from reference TRBV11-3 and TRBJ2-1, is EAGVVQSPRYKIIEKKQPVAFWCNPISGHNTLYWYLQNLGQGPELLIRYENEEAVDDSQLPKDRFSAERLKGVDSTLKIQPAELGDSAVYLCASSLEGTSGSSLGNEQFFGPGTRLTVL.

V is TRBV6-5 and J is TRBJ1-2, with 7 bases that match TRBD1. This CDR3 region has 15 residues. Trimming removed 0 bases from V and 6 bases from J; junction bases left unmatched: 7. The germline CDR1 and CDR2 sequences are MNHEY and SVGAGI. The CDR3 nucleotides read TGTGCCAGCAGTTACTCGCGACAGGGTAGTAATGGCTACACCTTC. Amino acids: CASSYSRQGSNGYTF.

This clone was observed once. The V call is TRBV13, the J call TRBJ2-7; TRBD2 is a possible D gene (5 bases). Trimming shortened V by 5 bases and J by 7 bases, and 18 bases separated the two germline ends. CDR1 PRHDT and CDR2 FYEKMQ come from the germline V gene (reference sequence). The CDR3 is 14 amino acids. The CDR3 protein is CASSPTRTLGEQYF. DNA for the CDR3: TGTGCCAGCAGCCCAACTAGGACCTTGGGGGAGCAGTACTTC.

The chain combines TRBV7-9 with TRBJ1-5; no reliable D call. Per germline, CDR1 SEHNR and CDR2 FQNEAQ (reference sequence). Trimming took 3 bases from V and 6 from J, leaving 9 bases between them. This CDR3 spans 13 amino acids. DNA of the CDR3: TGTGCCAGCAGCTTGCCCCCGGGTCAGCCCCAGCATTTT. As protein: CASSLPPGQPQHF.

This rearrangement joins TRBV3-1 (or the pseudogene TRBV3-2) to TRBJ1-2; the D gene is possibly TRBD1 (5 bases). There are 15 residues in the CDR3. CDR1 and CDR2 (germline): LGHDT, YNNKEL (reference sequence). The V end lost 0 bases, the J end lost 6 bases, and 14 bases lay between the germline ends. The CDR3 DNA is TGTGCCAGCAGCCAAGAGCTCACGACAGTGAATGGCTACACCTTC. Translation: CASSQELTTVNGYTF.

The chain combines TRBV27 with TRBJ2-7; 16 bases are shared with TRBD2. The V gene end was trimmed by 6 bases and the J gene end by 1 base; junction bases not matched to a gene: 3. The CDR3 consists of 16 residues. Germline V gives CDR1 MNHEY, CDR2 SMNVEV (reference sequence). The CDR3 region is CASSEGLAGGSYEQYF. In DNA, the CDR3 is TGTGCCAGCAGCGAGGGACTAGCGGGAGGGTCCTACGAGCAGTACTTC.

As DNA, the CDR3 is TGCAGTGCCCCAGTCGGTTTCTTT. The encoded protein is CSAPVGFF. V gene TRBV20-1 combines with J gene TRBJ1-1; no clear D gene. In germline, CDR1 is DFQATT, CDR2 SNEGSKA (reference sequence). Trimming shortened V by 6 bases and J by 13 bases, and 9 bases separated the two germline ends. The CDR3 is 8 residues long.

J is TRBJ1-1 and V is TRBV5-1, with a weak D call TRBD1 (5 bases). Trimming stripped 6 bases from V and 1 base from J, with 10 bases between. Germline values: CDR1 SGHRS, CDR2 YFSETQ. CDR3 length: 13 amino acids. The CDR3 sequence is CASKVGGNTEAFF. As DNA, the CDR3 is TGCGCCAGCAAGGTCGGGGGGAACACTGAAGCTTTCTTT.

The genes are TRBV28 and TRBJ2-3, with TRBD2 matching 7 bases. The CDR3 is 16 amino acids. The ends lost 1 base at V and 6 bases at J; junction bases unmatched: 10. The germline gives CDR1 MDHEN, CDR2 SYDVKM. The CDR3 protein is CASSLFVGGRSDTQYF. CDR3 nucleotide sequence: TGTGCCAGCAGTTTATTTGTAGGCGGGAGATCCGATACGCAGTATTTT.

CDR3 sequence reads: CASSLERGESYEQYF. DNA of the CDR3: TGTGCCAGCAGCTTAGAGAGGGGAGAATCCTACGAGCAGTACTTC. V is TRBV7-9 and J is TRBJ2-7; D is perhaps TRBD1 or TRBD2 (5 bases each). Germline CDR1 and CDR2: SEHNR and FQNEAQ (reference sequence). This CDR3 spans 15 amino acids. V lost 1 base and J lost 1, with 11 bases in between.

V gene TRBV6-5 combines with J gene TRBJ1-2; 9 bases line up with TRBD1. Germline trimming cut 6 bases from V and 4 bases from J; bases unmatched to any gene: 6. CDR1 MNHEY and CDR2 SVGAGI come from the germline V gene. The CDR3 extends over 14 amino acids. For the CDR3, the DNA is TGTGCCAGCAGCGACAGGGGGAATGGCTATGGCTACACCTTC. It codes for CASSDRGNGYGYTF.

The V and J genes are TRBV5-6 and TRBJ2-1; TRBD2 aligns across 8 bases. CDR3 size: 13 residues. Trimming took 4 bases from V and 8 from J; bases not matched to a gene: 5. Germline V lookup: CDR1 SGHDT, CDR2 YYEEEE. CDR3 coding DNA: TGTGCCAGCAGCCCCTGGACTAGCTATGAGCAGTTCTTC. This gives the protein CASSPWTSYEQFF. Looking up the rest from reference TRBV5-6 and TRBJ2-1 gives the full variable domain: DAGVTQSPTHLIKTRGQQVTLRCSPKSGHDTVSWYQQALGQGPQFIFQYYEEEERQRGNFPDRFSGHQFPNYSSELNVNALLLGDSALYLCASSPWTSYEQFFGPGTRLTVL.